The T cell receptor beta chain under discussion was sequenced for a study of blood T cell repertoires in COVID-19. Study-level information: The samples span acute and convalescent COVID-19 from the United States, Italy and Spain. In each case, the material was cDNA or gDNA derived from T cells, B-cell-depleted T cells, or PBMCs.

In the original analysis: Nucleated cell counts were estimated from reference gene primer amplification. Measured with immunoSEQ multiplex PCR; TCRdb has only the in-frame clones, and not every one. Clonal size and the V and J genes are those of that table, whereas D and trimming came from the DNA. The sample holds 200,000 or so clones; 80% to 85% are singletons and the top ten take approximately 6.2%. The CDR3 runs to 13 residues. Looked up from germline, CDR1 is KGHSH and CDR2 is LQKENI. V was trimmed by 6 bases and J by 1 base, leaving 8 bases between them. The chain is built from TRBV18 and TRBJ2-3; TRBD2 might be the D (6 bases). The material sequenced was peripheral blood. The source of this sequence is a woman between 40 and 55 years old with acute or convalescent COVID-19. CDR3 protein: CASSPSGTDTQYF. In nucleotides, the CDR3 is TGTGCCAGCTCCCCTAGCGGCACAGATACGCAGTATTTT.